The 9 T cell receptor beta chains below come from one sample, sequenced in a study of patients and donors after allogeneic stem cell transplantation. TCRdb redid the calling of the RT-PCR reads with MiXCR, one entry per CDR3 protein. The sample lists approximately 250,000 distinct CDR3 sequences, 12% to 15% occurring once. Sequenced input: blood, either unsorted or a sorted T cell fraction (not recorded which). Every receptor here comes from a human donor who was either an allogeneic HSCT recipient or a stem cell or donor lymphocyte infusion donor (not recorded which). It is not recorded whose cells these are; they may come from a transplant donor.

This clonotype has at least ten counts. CDR3 bases: TGTGCCAGCAGCTTAGCGGGGGTGGGTGAGCAGTTCTTC. It specifies CASSLAGVGEQFF. The chain combines TRBV7-6 with TRBJ2-1; the D call may be TRBD1 or TRBD2 (5 bases each). CDR3 size: 13 residues. Germline loops: CDR1 SGHVS, CDR2 FNYEAQ. With 0 bases removed from V and 9 bases from J, the gap between germline ends came to 9 bases.

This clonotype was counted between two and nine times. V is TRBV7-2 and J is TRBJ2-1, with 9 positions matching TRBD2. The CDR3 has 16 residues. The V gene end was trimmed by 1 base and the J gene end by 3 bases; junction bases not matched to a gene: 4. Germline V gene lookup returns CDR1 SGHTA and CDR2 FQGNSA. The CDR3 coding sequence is TGTGCCAGCAGCTTAGTGGCTAGCGGGGTCTACAATGAGCAGTTCTTC. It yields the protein CASSLVASGVYNEQFF.

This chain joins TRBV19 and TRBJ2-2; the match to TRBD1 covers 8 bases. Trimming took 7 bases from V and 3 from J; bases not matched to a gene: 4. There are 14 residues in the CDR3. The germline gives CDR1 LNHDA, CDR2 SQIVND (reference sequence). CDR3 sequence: CASTQGAYTGELFF. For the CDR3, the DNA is TGTGCCAGTACCCAGGGGGCGTACACCGGGGAGCTGTTTTTT.

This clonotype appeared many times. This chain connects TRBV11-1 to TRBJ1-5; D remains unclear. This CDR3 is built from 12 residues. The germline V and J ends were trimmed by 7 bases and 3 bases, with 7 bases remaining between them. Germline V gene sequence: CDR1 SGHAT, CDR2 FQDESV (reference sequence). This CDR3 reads CASTCFNQPQHF. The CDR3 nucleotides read TGTGCCAGCACTTGCTTCAATCAGCCCCAGCATTTT.

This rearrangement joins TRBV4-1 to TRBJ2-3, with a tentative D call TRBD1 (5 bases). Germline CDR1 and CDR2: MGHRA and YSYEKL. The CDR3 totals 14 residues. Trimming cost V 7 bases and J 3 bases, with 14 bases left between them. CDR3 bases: TGCGCCAGCACCAGGGAATTTGGGACAGATACGCAGTATTTT. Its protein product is CASTREFGTDTQYF.

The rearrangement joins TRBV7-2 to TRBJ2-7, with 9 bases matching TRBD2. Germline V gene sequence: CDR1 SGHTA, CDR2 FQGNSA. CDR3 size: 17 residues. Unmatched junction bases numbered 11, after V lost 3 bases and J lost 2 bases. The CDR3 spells CASSLSSGSRTAYEQYF. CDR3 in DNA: TGTGCCAGCAGCTTGAGTAGCGGGAGTCGGACCGCCTACGAGCAGTACTTC.

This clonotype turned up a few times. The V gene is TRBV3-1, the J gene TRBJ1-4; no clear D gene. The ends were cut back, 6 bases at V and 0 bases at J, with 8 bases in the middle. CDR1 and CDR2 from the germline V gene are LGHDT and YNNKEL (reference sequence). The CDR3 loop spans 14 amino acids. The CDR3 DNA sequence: TGTGCCAGCAGTCGACAATCAACTAATGAAAAACTGTTTTTT. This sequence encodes CASSRQSTNEKLFF. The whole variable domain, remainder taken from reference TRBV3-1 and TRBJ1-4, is DTAVSQTPKYLVTQMGNDKSIKCEQNLGHDTMYWYKQDSKKFLKIMFSYNNKELIINETVPNRFSPKSPDKAHLNLHINSLELGDSAVYFCASSRQSTNEKLFFGSGTQLSVL.

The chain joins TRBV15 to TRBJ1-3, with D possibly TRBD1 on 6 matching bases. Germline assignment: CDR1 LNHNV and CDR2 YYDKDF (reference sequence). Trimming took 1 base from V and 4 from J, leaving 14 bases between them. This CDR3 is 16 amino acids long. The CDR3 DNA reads TGTGCCACCAGCAGAGGGAACAGGGTGCCCGGAAACACCATATATTTT. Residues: CATSRGNRVPGNTIYF. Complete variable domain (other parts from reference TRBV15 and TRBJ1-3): DAMVIQNPRYQVTQFGKPVTLSCSQTLNHNVMYWYQQKSSQAPKLLFHYYDKDFNNEADTPDNFQSRRPNTSFCFLDIRSPGLGDTAMYLCATSRGNRVPGNTIYFGEGSWLTVV.

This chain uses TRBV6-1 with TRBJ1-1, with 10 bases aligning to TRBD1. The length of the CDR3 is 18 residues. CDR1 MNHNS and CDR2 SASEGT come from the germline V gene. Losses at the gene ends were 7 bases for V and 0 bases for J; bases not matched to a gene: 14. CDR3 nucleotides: TGTGCCAGCACAGGACTGTCGGGACAGGGGAACATGAACACTGAAGCTTTCTTT. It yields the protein CASTGLSGQGNMNTEAFF.